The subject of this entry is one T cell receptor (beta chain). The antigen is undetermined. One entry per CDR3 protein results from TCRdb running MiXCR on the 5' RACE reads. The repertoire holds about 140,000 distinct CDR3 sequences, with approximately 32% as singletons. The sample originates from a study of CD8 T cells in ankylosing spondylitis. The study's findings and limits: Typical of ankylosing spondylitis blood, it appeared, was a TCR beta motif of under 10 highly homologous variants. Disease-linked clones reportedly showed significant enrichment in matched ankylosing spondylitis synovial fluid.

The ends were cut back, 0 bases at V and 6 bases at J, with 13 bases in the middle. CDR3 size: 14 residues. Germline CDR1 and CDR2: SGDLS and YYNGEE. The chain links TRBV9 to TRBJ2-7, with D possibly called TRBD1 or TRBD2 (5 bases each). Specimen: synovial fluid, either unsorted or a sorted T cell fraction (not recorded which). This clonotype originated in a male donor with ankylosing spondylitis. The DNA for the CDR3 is TGTGCCAGCAGCGTAGGCCCCTCGGGGACCGAGCAGTACTTC. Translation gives CASSVGPSGTEQYF.